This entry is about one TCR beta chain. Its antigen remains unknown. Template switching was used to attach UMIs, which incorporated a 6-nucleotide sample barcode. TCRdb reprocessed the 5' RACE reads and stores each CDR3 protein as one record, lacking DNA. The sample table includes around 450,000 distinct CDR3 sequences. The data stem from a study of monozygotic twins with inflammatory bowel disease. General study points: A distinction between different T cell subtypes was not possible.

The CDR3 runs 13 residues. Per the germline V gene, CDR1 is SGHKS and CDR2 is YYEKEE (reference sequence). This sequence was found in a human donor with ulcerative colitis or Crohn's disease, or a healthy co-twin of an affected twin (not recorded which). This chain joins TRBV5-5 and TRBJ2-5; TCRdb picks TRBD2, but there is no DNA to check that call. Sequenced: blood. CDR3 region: CASRRDFQETQYF.